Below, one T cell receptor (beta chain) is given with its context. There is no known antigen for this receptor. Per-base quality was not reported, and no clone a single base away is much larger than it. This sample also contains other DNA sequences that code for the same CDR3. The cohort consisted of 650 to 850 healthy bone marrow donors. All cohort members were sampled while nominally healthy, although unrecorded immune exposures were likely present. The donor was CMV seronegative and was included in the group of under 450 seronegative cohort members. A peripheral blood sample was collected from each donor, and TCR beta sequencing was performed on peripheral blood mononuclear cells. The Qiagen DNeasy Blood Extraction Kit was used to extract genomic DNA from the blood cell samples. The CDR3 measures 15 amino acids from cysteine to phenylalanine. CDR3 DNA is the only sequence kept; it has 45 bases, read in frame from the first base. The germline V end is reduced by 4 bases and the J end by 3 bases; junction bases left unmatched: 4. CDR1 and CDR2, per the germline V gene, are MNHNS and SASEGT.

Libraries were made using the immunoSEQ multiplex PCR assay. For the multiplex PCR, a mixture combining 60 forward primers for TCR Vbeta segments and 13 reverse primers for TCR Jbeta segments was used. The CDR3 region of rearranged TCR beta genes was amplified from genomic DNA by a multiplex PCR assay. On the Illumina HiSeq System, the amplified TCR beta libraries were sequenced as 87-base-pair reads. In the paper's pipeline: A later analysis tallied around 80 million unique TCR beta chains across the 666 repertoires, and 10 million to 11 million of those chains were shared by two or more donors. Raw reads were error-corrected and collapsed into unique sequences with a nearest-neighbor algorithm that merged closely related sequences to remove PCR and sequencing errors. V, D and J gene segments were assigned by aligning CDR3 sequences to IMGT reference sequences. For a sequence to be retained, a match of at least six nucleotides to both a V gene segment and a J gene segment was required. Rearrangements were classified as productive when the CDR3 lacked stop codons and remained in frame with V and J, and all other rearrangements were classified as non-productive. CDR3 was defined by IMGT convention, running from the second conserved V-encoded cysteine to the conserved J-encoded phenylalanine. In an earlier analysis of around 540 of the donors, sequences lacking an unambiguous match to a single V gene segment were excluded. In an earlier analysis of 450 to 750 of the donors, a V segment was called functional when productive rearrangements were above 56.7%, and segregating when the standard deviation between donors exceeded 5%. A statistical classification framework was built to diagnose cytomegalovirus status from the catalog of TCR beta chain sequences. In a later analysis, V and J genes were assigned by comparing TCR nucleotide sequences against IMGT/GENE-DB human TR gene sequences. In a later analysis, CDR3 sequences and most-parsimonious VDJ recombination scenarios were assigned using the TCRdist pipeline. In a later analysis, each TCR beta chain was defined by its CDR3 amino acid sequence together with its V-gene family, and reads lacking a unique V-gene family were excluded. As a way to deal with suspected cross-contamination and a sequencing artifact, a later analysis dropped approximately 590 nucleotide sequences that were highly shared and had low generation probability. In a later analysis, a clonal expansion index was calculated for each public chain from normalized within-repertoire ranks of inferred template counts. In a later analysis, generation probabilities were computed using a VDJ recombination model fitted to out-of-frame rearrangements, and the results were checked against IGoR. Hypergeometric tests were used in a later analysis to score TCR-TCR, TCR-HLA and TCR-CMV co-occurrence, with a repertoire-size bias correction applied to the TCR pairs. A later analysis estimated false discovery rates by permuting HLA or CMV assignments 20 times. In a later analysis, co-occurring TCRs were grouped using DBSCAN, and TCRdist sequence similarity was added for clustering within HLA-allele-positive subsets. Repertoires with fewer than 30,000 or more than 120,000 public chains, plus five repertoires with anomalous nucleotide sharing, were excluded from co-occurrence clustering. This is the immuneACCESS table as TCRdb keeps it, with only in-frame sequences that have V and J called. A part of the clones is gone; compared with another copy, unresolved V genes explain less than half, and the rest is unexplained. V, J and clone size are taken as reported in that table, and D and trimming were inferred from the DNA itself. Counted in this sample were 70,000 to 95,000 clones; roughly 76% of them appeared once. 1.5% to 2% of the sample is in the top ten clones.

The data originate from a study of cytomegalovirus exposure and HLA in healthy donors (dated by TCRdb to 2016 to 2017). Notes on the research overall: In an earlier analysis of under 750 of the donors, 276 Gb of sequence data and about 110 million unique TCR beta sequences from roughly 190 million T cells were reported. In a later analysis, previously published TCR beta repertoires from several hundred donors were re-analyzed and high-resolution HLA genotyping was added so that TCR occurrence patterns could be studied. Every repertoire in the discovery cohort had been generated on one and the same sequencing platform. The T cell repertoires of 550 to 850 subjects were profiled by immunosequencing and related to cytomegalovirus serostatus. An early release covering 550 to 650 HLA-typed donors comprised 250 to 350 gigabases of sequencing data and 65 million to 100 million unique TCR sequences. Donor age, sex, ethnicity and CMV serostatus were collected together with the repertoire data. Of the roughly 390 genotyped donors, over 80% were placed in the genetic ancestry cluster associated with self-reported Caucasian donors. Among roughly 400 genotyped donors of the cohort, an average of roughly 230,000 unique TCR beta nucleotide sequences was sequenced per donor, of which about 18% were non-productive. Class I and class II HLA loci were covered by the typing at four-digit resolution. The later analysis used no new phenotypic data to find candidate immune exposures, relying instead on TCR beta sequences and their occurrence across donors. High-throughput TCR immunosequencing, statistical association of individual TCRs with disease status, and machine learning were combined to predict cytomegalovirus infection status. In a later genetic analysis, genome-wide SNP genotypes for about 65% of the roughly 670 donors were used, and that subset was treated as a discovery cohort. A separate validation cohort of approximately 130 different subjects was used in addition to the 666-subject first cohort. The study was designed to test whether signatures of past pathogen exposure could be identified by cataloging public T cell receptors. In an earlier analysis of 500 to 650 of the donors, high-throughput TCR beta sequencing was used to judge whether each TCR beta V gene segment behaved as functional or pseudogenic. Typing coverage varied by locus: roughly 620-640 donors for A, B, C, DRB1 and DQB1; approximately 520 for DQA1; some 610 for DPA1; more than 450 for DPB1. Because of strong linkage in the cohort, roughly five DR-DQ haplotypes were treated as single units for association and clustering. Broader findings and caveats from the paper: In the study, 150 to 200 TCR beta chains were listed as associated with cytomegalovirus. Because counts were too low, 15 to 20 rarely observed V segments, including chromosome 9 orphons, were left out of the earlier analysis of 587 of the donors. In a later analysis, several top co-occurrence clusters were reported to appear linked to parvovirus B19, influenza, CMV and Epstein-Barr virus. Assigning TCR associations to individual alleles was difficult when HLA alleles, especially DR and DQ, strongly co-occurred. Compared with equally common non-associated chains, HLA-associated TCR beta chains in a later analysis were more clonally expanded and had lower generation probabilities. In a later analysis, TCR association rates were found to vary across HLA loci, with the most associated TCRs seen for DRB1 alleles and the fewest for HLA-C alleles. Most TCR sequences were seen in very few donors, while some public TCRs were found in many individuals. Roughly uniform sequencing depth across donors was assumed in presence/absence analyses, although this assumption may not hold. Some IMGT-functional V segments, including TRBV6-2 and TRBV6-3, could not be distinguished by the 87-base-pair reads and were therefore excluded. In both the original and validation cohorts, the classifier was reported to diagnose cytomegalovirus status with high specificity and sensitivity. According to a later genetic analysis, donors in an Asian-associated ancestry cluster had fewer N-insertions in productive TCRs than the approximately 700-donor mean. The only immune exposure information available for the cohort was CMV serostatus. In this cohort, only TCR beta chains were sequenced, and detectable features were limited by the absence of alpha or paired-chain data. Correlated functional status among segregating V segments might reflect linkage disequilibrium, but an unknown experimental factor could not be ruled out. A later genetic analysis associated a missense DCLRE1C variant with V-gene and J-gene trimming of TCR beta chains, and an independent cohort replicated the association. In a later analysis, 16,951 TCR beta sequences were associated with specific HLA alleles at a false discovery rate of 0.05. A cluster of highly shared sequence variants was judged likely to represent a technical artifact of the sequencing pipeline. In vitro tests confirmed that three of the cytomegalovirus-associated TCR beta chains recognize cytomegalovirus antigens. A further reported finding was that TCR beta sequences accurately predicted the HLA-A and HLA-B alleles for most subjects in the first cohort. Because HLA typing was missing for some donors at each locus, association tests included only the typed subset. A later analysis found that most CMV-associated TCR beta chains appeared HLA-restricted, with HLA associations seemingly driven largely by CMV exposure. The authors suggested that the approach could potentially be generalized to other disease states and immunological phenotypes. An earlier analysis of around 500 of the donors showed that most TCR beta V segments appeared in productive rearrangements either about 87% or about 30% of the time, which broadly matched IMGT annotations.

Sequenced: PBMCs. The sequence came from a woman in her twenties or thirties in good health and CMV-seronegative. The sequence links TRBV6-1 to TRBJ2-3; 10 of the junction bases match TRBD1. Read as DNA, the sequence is TGTGCCAGCAGTGTGAGGACAGGGGGTACAGATACGCAGTATTTT. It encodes CASSVRTGGTDTQYF.